These T cell receptor beta chains were read from a single sample in a study of T cell changes during pregnancy in multiple sclerosis. The method was immunoSEQ multiplex PCR; TCRdb's version includes in-frame clones alone and lacks a portion of them. Counted here are tens of thousands of clones, more than 75% occurring once; the ten biggest clones make up about 13%. This specimen was CD8+ T cells from peripheral blood mononuclear cells, taken in the first trimester of pregnancy. The receptor set was obtained from a female donor in good health, enrolled as a control in a pregnancy study. CDR3s include the opening cysteine and the closing phenylalanine or tryptophan. D genes are given only for firm matches. Expanded clones are given a class, and other clones once, few, many or no size at all.

TRBV10-3	.	TRBD2	TRBJ2-1	TGTGCCATCGGCGCGGGAGGGCCATACAATGAGCAGTTCTTC	CAIGAGGPYNEQFF
TRBV9	once	.	TRBJ1-4	TGTGCCAGCAGCGGGCACGACCGGGGAAAACTGTTTTTT	CASSGHDRGKLFF
TRBV4-1	.	TRBD2	TRBJ2-1	TGCGCCAGCAGCCAATTCGGGGGGGCCTACAATGAGCAGTTCTTC	CASSQFGGAYNEQFF
TRBV27	.	TRBD1	TRBJ1-1	TGTGCCAGCAGCCGGACAGGGAGCACTGAAGCTTTCTTT	CASSRTGSTEAFF
TRBV7-9	.	.	TRBJ2-7	TGTGCCAGCAGCCCCCTCTACGAGCAGTACTTC	CASSPLYEQYF
TRBV12-5	.	.	TRBJ2-1	TGTGCTAGTGGTTTGGAAACAGCTTACAATGAGCAGTTCTTC	CASGLETAYNEQFF
TRBV28	.	.	TRBJ1-4	TGTGCCAGCAGTTTAGGGGGGGAAAAGCCGGAAAAACTGTTTTTT	CASSLGGEKPEKLFF
TRBV28	.	.	TRBJ2-3	TGTGCCAGCAGCGAACTTGTGGCGGTCAGCACAGATACGCAGTATTTT	CASSELVAVSTDTQYF
TRBV7-2	.	TRBD1	TRBJ2-5	TGTGCCAGCAGGTGGAGACAGGGGGGTCAAGAGACCCAGTACTTC	CASRWRQGGQETQYF
TRBV11-3	.	.	TRBJ2-7	TGTGCCAGCAGCTTAATTTCTCCCTACGAGCAGTACTTC	CASSLISPYEQYF
TRBV15	.	TRBD1	TRBJ2-7	TGTGCCACCAGCAGAGATCTTGGGACAGGGCCGTCCGAGCAGTACTTC	CATSRDLGTGPSEQYF
TRBV10-3	.	.	TRBJ2-2	TGTGCCATCAGTGATCGAGAGCAGGGGCGCACCGGGGAGCTGTTTTTT	CAISDREQGRTGELFF
TRBV14	.	TRBD2	TRBJ2-3	TGTGCCAGCAGCCCCCCCCGAGGGGGACTAGCGGGGTACGGGGGAAGCACAGATACGCAGTATTTT	CASSPPRGGLAGYGGSTDTQYF
TRBV4-1	.	TRBD1	TRBJ2-5	TGCGCCAGCAGCGTAAGTCCGGGACAGGGAACGGCAGAGACCCAGTACTTC	CASSVSPGQGTAETQYF
TRBV5-1	.	TRBD1	TRBJ2-2	TGCGCCAGCAGCTTGTTGCCGGGACAGGGTGATTACACCGGGGAGCTGTTTTTT	CASSLLPGQGDYTGELFF
TRBV7-9	.	TRBD1	TRBJ2-7	TGTGCCAGCAGCCGCCGGGACAGGGGGGCCTACGAGCAGTACTTC	CASSRRDRGAYEQYF
TRBV7-6	.	.	TRBJ2-7	TGTGCCAGCAGCTTAATGGGCCCCACTGGCGAGCAGTACTTC	CASSLMGPTGEQYF
TRBV15	.	.	TRBJ2-7	TGTGCCACCAGCGACCGGAGCTCCTACGAGCAGTACTTC	CATSDRSSYEQYF
TRBV30	.	.	TRBJ2-7	TGTGCCTGGAGTTCTACAGGTTACGAGCAGTACTTC	CAWSSTGYEQYF
TRBV29-1	.	.	TRBJ1-2	TGCAGCGTTGAAACGTCGGACAGAAACTATGGCTACACCTTC	CSVETSDRNYGYTF